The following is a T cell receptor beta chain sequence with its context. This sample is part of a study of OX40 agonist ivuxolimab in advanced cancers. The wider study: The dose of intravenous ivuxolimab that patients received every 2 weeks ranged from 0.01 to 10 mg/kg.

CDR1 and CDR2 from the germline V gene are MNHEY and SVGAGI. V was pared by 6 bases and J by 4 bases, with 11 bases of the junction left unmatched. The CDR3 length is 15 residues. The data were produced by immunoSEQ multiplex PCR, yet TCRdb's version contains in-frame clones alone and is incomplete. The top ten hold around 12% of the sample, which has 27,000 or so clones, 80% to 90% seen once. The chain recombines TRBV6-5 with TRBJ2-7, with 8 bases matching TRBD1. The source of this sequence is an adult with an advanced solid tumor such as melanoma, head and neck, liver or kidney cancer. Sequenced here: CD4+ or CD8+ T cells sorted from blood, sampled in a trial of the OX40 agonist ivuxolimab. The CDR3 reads CASSPTPGQVYEQYF. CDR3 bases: TGTGCCAGCAGCCCAACGCCGGGACAGGTTTACGAGCAGTACTTC.